This TCR beta chain was sequenced in a study of T cells in Graves' hyperthyroidism and ophthalmopathy. Study findings and constraints: Stable hyperthyroidism was told apart from ophthalmopathy by a model built on 13 V-J features. In the blood, most expanded thyroid clonotypes above 0.001 appeared as well. Prediction of ophthalmopathy progression came a median roughly 6.6 months pre-onset.

TCR beta CDR3 regions were amplified from RNA transcripts. HTBI primers were the set used in a first-round RT-PCR of the TCR CDR3. From the multiplex PCR reads, TCRdb called clonotypes with MiXCR, one entry per CDR3 protein. This table holds over 450,000 distinct CDR3 sequences, over 13% found once. PBMCs were obtained from under 13 ml fresh peripheral blood. As for this clonotype: Antigen unknown.

The CDR3 loop spans 12 amino acids. Deletions cut 7 bases from V and 4 bases from J, with 12 bases between. The V gene's germline CDR1 is SQVTM and CDR2 ANQGSEA. The receptor was derived from a woman in her late teens or twenties with Graves' hyperthyroidism. The chain links TRBV29-1 to TRBJ2-3, with D perhaps TRBD1 (6 bases). The sample consisted of blood. CDR3 DNA sequence: TGCAGCGAGGGCAGGGGCGCAGATACGCAGTATTTT. Translated, it gives CSEGRGADTQYF.